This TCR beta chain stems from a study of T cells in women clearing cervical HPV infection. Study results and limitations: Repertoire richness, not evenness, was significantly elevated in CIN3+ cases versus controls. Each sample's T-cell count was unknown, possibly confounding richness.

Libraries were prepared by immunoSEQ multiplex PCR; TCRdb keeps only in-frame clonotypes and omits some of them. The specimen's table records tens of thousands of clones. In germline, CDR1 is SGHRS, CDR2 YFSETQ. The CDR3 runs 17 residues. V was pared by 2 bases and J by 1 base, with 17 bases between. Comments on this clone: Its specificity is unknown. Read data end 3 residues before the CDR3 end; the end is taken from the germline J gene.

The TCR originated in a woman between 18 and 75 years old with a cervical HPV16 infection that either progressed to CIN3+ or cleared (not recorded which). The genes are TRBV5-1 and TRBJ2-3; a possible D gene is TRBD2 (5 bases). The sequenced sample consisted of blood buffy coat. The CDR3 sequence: CASSFLKIARRTDTQYF. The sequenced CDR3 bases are TGCGCCAGCAGCTTTTTAAAAATAGCGAGGCGCACAGATACG.